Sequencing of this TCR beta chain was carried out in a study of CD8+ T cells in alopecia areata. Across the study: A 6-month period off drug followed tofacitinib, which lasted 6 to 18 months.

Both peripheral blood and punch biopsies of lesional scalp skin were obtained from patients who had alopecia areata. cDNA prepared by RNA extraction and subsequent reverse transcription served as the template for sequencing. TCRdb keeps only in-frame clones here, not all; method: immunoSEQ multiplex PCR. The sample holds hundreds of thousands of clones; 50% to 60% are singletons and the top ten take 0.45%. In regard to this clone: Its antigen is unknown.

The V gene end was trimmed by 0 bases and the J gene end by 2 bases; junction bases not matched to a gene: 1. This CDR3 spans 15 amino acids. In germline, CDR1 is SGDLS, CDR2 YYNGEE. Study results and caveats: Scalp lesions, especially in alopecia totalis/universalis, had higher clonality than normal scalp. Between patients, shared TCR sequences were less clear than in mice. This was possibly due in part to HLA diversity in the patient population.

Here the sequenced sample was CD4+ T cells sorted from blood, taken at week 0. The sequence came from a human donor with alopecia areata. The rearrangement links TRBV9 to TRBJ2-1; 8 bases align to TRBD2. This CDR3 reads CASSVAGGPYNEQFF. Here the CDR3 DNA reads TGTGCCAGCAGCGTAGCGGGAGGGCCCTACAATGAGCAGTTCTTC. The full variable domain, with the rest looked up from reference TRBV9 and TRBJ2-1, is DSGVTQTPKHLITATGQRVTLRCSPRSGDLSVYWYQQSLDQGLQFLIQYYNGEERAKGNILERFSAQQFPDLHSELNLSSLELGDSALYFCASSVAGGPYNEQFFGPGTRLTVL.